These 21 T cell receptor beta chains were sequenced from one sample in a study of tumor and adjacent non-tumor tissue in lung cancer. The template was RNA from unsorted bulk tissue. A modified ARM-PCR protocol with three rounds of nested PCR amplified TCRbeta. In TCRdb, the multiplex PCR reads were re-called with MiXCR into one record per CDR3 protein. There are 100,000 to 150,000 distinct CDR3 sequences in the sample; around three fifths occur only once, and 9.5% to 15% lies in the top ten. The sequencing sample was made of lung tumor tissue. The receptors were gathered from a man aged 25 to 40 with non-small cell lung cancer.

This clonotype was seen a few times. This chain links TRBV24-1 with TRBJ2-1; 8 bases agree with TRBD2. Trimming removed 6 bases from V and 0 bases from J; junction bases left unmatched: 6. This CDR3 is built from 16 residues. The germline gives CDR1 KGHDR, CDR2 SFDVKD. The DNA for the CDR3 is TGTGCCACCAGTTCGCGACTAGCGAACTCCTACAATGAGCAGTTCTTC. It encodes CATSSRLANSYNEQFF.

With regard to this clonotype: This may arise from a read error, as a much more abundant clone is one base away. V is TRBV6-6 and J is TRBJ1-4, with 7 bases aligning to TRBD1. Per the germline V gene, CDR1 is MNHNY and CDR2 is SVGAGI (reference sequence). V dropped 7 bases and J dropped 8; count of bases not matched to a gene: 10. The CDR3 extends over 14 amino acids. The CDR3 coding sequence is TGTGCCAGCATTTCAGACAGGGAGGAGGAAAAACTGTTTTTT. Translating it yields CASISDREEEKLFF.

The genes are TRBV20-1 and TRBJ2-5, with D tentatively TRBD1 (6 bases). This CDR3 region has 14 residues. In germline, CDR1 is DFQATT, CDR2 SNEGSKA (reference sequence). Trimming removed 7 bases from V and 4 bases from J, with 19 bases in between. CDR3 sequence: CSVLGDMGRETQYF. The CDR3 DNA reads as TGCAGTGTTTTGGGGGACATGGGGCGAGAGACCCAGTACTTC.

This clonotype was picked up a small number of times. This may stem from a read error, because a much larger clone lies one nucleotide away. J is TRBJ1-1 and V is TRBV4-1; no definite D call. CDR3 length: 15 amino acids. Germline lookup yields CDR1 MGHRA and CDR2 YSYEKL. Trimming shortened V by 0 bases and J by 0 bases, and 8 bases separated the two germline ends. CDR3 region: CASSQDLAVNTEAFF. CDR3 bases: TGCGCCAGCAGCCAAGACCTGGCGGTGAACACTGAAGCTTTCTTT.

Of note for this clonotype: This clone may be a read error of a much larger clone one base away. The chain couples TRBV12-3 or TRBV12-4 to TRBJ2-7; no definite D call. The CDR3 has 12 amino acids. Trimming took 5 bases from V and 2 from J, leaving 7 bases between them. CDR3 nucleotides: TGTGCCAGCAGTCCCCCCCCCTACGAGCAGTACTTC. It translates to CASSPPPYEQYF.

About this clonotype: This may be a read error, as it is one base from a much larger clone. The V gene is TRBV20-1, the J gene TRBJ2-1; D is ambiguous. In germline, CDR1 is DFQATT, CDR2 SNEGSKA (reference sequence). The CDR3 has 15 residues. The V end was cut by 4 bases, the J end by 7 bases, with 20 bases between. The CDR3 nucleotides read TGCAGTGCTATTCTGAGCGCTAGGGTCTTAAATGAGCAGTTCTTC. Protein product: CSAILSARVLNEQFF.

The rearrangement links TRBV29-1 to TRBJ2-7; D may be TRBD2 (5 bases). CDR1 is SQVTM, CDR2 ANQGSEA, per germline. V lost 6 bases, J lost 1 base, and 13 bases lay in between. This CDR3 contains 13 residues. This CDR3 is CSVPNGESYEQYF. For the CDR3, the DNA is TGCAGCGTACCGAATGGGGAGTCCTACGAGCAGTACTTC.

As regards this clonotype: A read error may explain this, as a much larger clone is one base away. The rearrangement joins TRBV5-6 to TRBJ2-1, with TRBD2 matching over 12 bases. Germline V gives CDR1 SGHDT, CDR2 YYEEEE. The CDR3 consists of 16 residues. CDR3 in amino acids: CASTPILAGGINEHFF. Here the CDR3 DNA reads TGTGCCAGCACACCGATACTAGCGGGGGGCATCAATGAGCACTTCTTC.

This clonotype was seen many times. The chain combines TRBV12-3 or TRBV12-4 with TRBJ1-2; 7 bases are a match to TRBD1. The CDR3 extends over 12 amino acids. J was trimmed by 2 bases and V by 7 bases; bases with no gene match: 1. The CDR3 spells CASTQGNYGYTF. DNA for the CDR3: TGTGCCAGCACACAGGGGAACTATGGCTACACCTTC.

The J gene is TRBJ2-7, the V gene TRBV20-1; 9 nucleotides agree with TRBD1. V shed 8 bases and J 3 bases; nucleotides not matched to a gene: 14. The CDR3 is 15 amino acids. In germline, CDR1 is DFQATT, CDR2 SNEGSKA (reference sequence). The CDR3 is CSTRGTGGFSYEQYF. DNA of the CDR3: TGCAGTACTCGCGGAACAGGGGGCTTTAGCTACGAGCAGTACTTC.

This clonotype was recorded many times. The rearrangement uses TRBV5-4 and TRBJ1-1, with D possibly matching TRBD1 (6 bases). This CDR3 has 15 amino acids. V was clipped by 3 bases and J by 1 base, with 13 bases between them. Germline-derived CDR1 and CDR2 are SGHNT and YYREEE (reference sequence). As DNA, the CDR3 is TGTGCCAGCAGCTCCGAGGGGGGACGGAACACTGAAGCTTTCTTT. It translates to CASSSEGGRNTEAFF.

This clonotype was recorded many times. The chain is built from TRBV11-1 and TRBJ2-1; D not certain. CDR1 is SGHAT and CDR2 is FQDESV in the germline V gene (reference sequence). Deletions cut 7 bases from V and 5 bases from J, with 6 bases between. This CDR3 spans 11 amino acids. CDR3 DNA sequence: TGTGCCAGCAAGGAAAACAATGAGCAGTTCTTC. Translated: CASKENNEQFF.

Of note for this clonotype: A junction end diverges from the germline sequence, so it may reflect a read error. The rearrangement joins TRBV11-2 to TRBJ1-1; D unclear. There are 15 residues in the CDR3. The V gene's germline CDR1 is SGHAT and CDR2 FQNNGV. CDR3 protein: CASSLGASLNTEAFF. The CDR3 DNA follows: TGTGCCAGCAGCTTAGGGGCCTCCCTGAACACTGAAGCTTTCTTC.

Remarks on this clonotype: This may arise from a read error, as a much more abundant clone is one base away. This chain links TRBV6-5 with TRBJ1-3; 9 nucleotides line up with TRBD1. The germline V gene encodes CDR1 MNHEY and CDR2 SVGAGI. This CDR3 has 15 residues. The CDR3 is CANRADRGSANTIYF. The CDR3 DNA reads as TGTGCCAACAGAGCGGACAGGGGATCTGCAAACACCATATATTTT.

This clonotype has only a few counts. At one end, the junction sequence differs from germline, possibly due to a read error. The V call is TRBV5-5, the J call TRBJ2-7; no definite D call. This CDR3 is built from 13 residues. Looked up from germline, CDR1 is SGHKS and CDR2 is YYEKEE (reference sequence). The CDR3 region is CVSSFSGSGEQYF. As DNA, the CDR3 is TGTGTCAGCAGCTTCTCCGGTTCGGGCGAGCAGTACTTC. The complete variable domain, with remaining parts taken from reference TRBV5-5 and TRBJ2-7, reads DAGVTQSPTHLIKTRGQQVTLRCSPISGHKSVSWYQQVLGQGPQFIFQYYEKEERGRGNFPDRFSARQFPNYSSELNVNALLLGDSALYLCVSSFSGSGEQYFGPGTRLTVT.

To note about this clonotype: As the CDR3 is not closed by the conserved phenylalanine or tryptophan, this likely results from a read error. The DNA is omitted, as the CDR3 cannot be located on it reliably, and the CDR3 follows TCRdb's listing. The CDR3 reads CSATSGPETFL. The V gene is TRBV20-1, the J gene TRBJ1-1. The CDR3 is 11 amino acids in total, end residues counted. The germline V gene has CDR1 DFQATT and CDR2 SNEGSKA (reference sequence).

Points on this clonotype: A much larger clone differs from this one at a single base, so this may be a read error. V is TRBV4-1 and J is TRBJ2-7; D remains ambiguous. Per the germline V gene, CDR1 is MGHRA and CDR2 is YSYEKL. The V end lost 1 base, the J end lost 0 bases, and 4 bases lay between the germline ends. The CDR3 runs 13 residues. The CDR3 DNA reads TGCGCCAGCAGCCAAGCCATCTCCTACGAGCAGTACTTC. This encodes CASSQAISYEQYF.

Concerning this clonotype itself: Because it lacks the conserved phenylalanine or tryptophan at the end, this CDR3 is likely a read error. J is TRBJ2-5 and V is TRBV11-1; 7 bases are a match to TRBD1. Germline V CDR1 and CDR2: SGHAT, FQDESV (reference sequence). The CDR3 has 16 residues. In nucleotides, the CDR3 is TGTGCCATCAGCTTAGCCCAGACAGGGCTGGGGGAGACCCAGTACATC. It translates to CAISLAQTGLGETQYI.

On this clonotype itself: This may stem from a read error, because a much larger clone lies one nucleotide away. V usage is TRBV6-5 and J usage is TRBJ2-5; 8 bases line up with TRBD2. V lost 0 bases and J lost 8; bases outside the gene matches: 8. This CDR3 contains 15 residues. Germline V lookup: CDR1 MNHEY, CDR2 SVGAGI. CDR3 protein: CASSYSTGLVDTQYF. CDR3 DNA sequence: TGTGCCAGCAGTTACTCGACGGGACTAGTAGATACCCAGTACTTC.

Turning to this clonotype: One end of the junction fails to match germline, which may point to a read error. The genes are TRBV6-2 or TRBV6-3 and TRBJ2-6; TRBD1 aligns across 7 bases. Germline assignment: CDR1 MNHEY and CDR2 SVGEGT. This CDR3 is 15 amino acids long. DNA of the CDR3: TGTGTCAGCAGTTCTAGGGGGCCCGGGGCCAACATCCTAACTTTC. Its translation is CVSSSRGPGANILTF.

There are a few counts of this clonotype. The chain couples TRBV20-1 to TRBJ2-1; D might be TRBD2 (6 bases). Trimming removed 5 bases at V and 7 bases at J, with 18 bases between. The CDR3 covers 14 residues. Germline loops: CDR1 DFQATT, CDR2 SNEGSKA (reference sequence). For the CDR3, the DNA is TGCAGTGCTCGAAGTAGCGGAGTACTTAATGAGCAGTTCTTC. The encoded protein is CSARSSGVLNEQFF.